These 28 T cell receptor beta chains were sequenced from one sample in a study of cytomegalovirus exposure and HLA in healthy donors. In the PCR, 60 Vbeta and 13 Jbeta primers were used. This table comes from immunoSEQ multiplex PCR, and its TCRdb copy is limited to in-frame clones, with some not included. The data show 95,000 to 150,000 clones, around three quarters seen once. The sequenced material came from PBMCs. Receptors were obtained from a female donor in good health and CMV-seronegative.

This clone was counted only a few times. The rearrangement joins TRBV25-1 to TRBJ1-1; maybe TRBD1 (5 bases). Trimming took 5 bases from V and 5 from J, leaving 12 bases between them. The germline CDR1 and CDR2 sequences are MGHDK and SYGVNS. The CDR3 is 13 amino acids. This CDR3 is CASSKAGGTEAFF. CDR3 nucleotide sequence: TGTGCCAGCAGTAAGGCGGGGGGAACTGAAGCTTTCTTT.

There are a few counts of this clone. The rearrangement uses TRBV30 and TRBJ1-4; 12 bases agree with TRBD1. The ends lost 2 bases at V and 3 bases at J; junction bases unmatched: 4. Germline V gives CDR1 GTSNPN, CDR2 SVGIG (reference sequence). The CDR3 is made up of 16 amino acids. CDR3 bases: TGTGCCTGGAGTACGGGACAGGGGGCCGCTAATGAAAAACTGTTTTTT. It yields the protein CAWSTGQGAANEKLFF.

This clone was counted a few times. This chain connects TRBV11-2 to TRBJ2-1; 7 bases fit TRBD2. Germline lookup yields CDR1 SGHAT and CDR2 FQNNGV. The V gene end was trimmed by 0 bases and the J gene end by 12 bases; junction bases not matched to a gene: 8. This CDR3 contains 14 residues. The CDR3 DNA follows: TGTGCCAGCAGCTTAGATTATGAAGGGAGGGGGCAGTTCTTC. Its translation is CASSLDYEGRGQFF.

This clone was detected only a few times. The chain carries TRBV7-3 and TRBJ1-1, with D unclear. V dropped 5 bases and J dropped 2 bases, with 12 bases sitting between them. CDR3 size: 14 residues. CDR1 is SGHTA, CDR2 FQGTGA, per germline. The CDR3 nucleotides read TGTGCCAGCAGCCCCGGACGGGAAAACACTGAAGCTTTCTTT. Protein: CASSPGRENTEAFF.

The J gene is TRBJ1-2, the V gene TRBV18, with 7 bases fitting TRBD1. CDR3 length equals 13 residues. Losses at the gene ends were 8 bases for V and 3 bases for J; bases not matched to a gene: 6. Germline lookup yields CDR1 KGHSH and CDR2 LQKENI. The CDR3 reads CASRDRVDYGYTF. CDR3 in DNA: TGTGCCAGCCGAGACAGGGTTGACTATGGCTACACCTTC.

The genes are TRBV7-9 and TRBJ2-1; TRBD2 might be the D (5 bases). CDR3 length: 15 amino acids. The germline V gene encodes CDR1 SEHNR and CDR2 FQNEAQ (reference sequence). Deletions cut 5 bases from V and 8 bases from J, with 19 bases between. This chain's CDR3 is CASSRIRASSDEQFF. The CDR3 DNA follows: TGTGCCAGCAGCCGTATCCGCGCTAGCTCGGATGAGCAGTTCTTC. The full variable domain, rest sourced from reference TRBV7-9 and TRBJ2-1, is DTGVSQNPRHKITKRGQNVTFRCDPISEHNRLYWYRQTLGQGPEFLTYFQNEAQLEKSRLLSDRFSAERPKGSFSTLEIQRTEQGDSAMYLCASSRIRASSDEQFFGPGTRLTVL.

The chain carries TRBV27 and TRBJ1-1; tentative D call: TRBD1 (5 bases). This CDR3 contains 13 residues. The V end lost 5 bases, the J end lost 11 bases, and 18 bases lay between the germline ends. Looked up from germline, CDR1 is MNHEY and CDR2 is SMNVEV (reference sequence). The CDR3 loop reads CASSPGDYKGAFF. CDR3 in DNA: TGTGCCAGCAGTCCGGGGGACTACAAGGGGGCTTTCTTT.

The chain couples TRBV14 to TRBJ1-2, with 8 bases matching TRBD1. From germline, CDR1 is SGHDN and CDR2 FVKESK. Germline trimming cut 1 base from V and 2 bases from J; bases unmatched to any gene: 3. This CDR3 contains 15 residues. The DNA for the CDR3 is TGTGCCAGCAGCCAAGTTACAGGGGGAAACTATGGCTACACCTTC. Its translation: CASSQVTGGNYGYTF.

This chain connects TRBV30 to TRBJ2-3, with D possibly TRBD2 on 7 matching bases. Deletions cut 1 base from V and 8 bases from J, with 22 bases between. This CDR3 has 16 amino acids. Germline V gives CDR1 GTSNPN, CDR2 SVGIG (reference sequence). CDR3 sequence reads: CAWSGAGALLYGTQYF. The CDR3 nucleotides are TGTGCCTGGAGTGGGGCGGGGGCCCTTCTTTACGGTACGCAGTATTTT.

V gene TRBV10-1 combines with J gene TRBJ1-2; 7 bases are shared with TRBD1. Germline V gene sequence: CDR1 WNHNN, CDR2 SYGVQD (reference sequence). There are 13 residues in the CDR3. J gave up 8 bases and V 4 bases, and 7 bases lay outside the gene matches. In DNA form, the CDR3 reads TGCGCCAGCAGTGCCGACAGGGATCGCGGCTACACCTTC. Translation gives CASSADRDRGYTF.

The rearrangement links TRBV4-1 to TRBJ2-7; 11 bases are a match to TRBD1. Germline loops: CDR1 MGHRA, CDR2 YSYEKL. The length of the CDR3 is 20 residues. After removal of 0 bases from V and 2 bases from J, the junction contained 15 bases not matched to a gene. As DNA, the CDR3 is TGCGCCAGCAGCCAAGATTTAGGGGACAGGGGGTACTCCCTACCCTACGAGCAGTACTTC. Translation gives CASSQDLGDRGYSLPYEQYF.

CDR3 sequence (DNA): TGTGCCAGCAGATCACTGACAGCCTCCCACACAGATACGCAGTATTTT. This codes for CASRSLTASHTDTQYF. V usage is TRBV27 and J usage is TRBJ2-3, with TRBD1 as a possible D gene (5 bases). This CDR3 region has 16 residues. The V gene's germline CDR1 is MNHEY and CDR2 SMNVEV (reference sequence). Between the trimmed V and J ends, which lost 6 bases and 2 bases, there was a span of 18 bases.

This chain joins TRBV9 and TRBJ2-3, with 7 bases lining up with TRBD2. V gave up 4 bases and J gave up 6 bases; unmatched junction bases: 14. This CDR3 is 16 amino acids long. Germline V gene data show CDR1 as SGDLS and CDR2 as YYNGEE. The CDR3 DNA reads TGTGCCAGCAGCCGTAGCTCTGGCGGGAGCGGCGATACGCAGTATTTT. The encoded protein is CASSRSSGGSGDTQYF.

This sequence joins TRBV2 and TRBJ2-2; 16 nucleotides match TRBD2. Per germline, CDR1 SNHLY and CDR2 FYNNEI. The V segment lost 6 bases and the J segment 7 bases; nucleotides outside the gene matches: 8. CDR3 length equals 17 residues. The CDR3 DNA reads as TGTGCCAGCAGGTCGGGACTAGCGGGGGGGCGCGGCGGGGAGCTGTTTTTT. Translation gives CASRSGLAGGRGGELFF.

The rearrangement joins TRBV11-1 to TRBJ2-7; 9 bases match TRBD2. With V trimmed by 1 base and J by 2 bases, 6 bases remained unmatched. CDR1 is SGHAT, CDR2 FQDESV, per germline (reference sequence). The CDR3 extends over 16 amino acids. The DNA of the CDR3 is TGTGCCAGCAGCTTAGAAGCGGGAGGACTAACCTACGAGCAGTACTTC. This encodes CASSLEAGGLTYEQYF.

V usage is TRBV10-3 and J usage is TRBJ2-7; 7 bases match TRBD2. V was pared by 3 bases and J by 3 bases, with 8 bases of the junction left unmatched. The CDR3 sequence is 15 residues long. Germline loops: CDR1 ENHRY, CDR2 SYGVKD. CDR3 coding DNA: TGTGCCATCAGTGAATTCGGGACTACTCGCTACGAGCAGTACTTC. As protein: CAISEFGTTRYEQYF.

The rearrangement uses TRBV7-2 and TRBJ1-1; 7 nucleotides match TRBD1. The germline V gene encodes CDR1 SGHTA and CDR2 FQGNSA. Trimming removed 3 bases from V and 8 bases from J; junction bases left unmatched: 6. The CDR3 contains 13 residues. The CDR3 reads CASSFKGAREAFF. Written as DNA, the CDR3 is TGTGCCAGCAGCTTCAAGGGGGCACGAGAAGCTTTCTTT. The entire variable domain, with the rest obtained from reference TRBV7-2 and TRBJ1-1, is as follows: GAGVSQSPSNKVTEKGKDVELRCDPISGHTALYWYRQSLGQGLEFLIYFQGNSAPDKSGLPSDRFSAERTGGSVSTLTIQRTQQEDSAVYLCASSFKGAREAFFGQGTRLTVV.

In this sample, this clone turned up a few times. The chain is built from TRBV27 and TRBJ2-1; 7 bases are shared with TRBD1. Germline V lookup: CDR1 MNHEY, CDR2 SMNVEV (reference sequence). J lost 8 bases, V lost 8 bases, and 15 bases had no gene match. This CDR3 contains 15 residues. This chain's CDR3 is CASGDSWTLGDEQFF. DNA of the CDR3: TGTGCCAGCGGGGACAGTTGGACCTTAGGCGATGAGCAGTTCTTC.

The gene calls are TRBV2 and TRBJ2-3; 10 bases are shared with TRBD2. J lost 5 bases, V lost 6 bases, and 11 bases had no gene match. Germline-derived CDR1 and CDR2 are SNHLY and FYNNEI. The length of the CDR3 is 16 residues. The CDR3 DNA reads as TGTGCCAGCAGAGACTACAGCGGGAGGGCCAAAGATACGCAGTATTTT. This gives the protein CASRDYSGRAKDTQYF.

V is TRBV7-6 and J is TRBJ2-1, with 7 bases matching TRBD1. The CDR3 consists of 15 residues. V was clipped by 5 bases and J by 6 bases; unmatched bases: 10. Per the germline V gene, CDR1 is SGHVS and CDR2 is FNYEAQ. CDR3 in DNA: TGTGCCAGCAGCCCGATTTCCGGGACAGTCAATGAGCAGTTCTTC. It translates to CASSPISGTVNEQFF.

This chain uses TRBV9 with TRBJ1-3; TRBD1 aligns across 11 bases. This CDR3 contains 16 residues. Germline CDR1 and CDR2: SGDLS and YYNGEE. Trimming at V came to 3 bases and at J to 4 bases, leaving 6 bases not matched to a gene. The CDR3 sequence is CASSDPGTGGGNTIYF. The CDR3 nucleotides are TGTGCCAGCAGCGACCCCGGGACAGGGGGAGGAAACACCATATATTTT.

The chain employs TRBV27 and TRBJ1-6, with D possibly matching TRBD1 (6 bases). Trimming stripped 5 bases from V and 5 bases from J, with 10 bases between. Germline loops: CDR1 MNHEY, CDR2 SMNVEV (reference sequence). The CDR3 is 14 residues long. The CDR3 protein is CASSRTDNNSPLHF. The CDR3 DNA is TGTGCCAGCAGTCGGACAGACAATAATTCACCCCTCCACTTT.

CDR3 nucleotides: TGTGCCAGCAGCCCGGCCGGACTAGCGGGGTACCAAGAGACCCAGTACTTC. It encodes CASSPAGLAGYQETQYF. The chain couples TRBV5-5 to TRBJ2-5; TRBD2 aligns across 12 bases. Germline trimming cut 4 bases from V and 0 bases from J; bases unmatched to any gene: 7. Germline lookup yields CDR1 SGHKS and CDR2 YYEKEE (reference sequence). This CDR3 contains 17 residues.

CDR3 sequence: CASSSPGQANYGYTF. The CDR3 nucleotides are TGTGCCAGCAGTTCACCGGGACAAGCAAACTATGGCTACACCTTC. The chain couples TRBV28 to TRBJ1-2; tentative D call: TRBD1 (6 bases). There are 15 residues in the CDR3. Germline CDR1 and CDR2: MDHEN and SYDVKM. Trimming removed 4 bases from V and 2 bases from J, with 14 bases in between.

Only one count was recorded for this clone. The chain recombines TRBV7-6 with TRBJ2-3; perhaps TRBD1 as D (6 bases). This CDR3 is 13 amino acids long. CDR1 SGHVS and CDR2 FNYEAQ come from the germline V gene. V was trimmed by 5 bases and J by 2 bases, leaving 8 bases between them. CDR3 bases: TGTGCCAGCAGCCAGGGGATCACAGATACGCAGTATTTT. Residues: CASSQGITDTQYF.

The CDR3 region has the DNA TGTGCCAGCAGCGCTGACACCCTCACTGAAGCTTTCTTT. It codes for CASSADTLTEAFF. The chain has TRBV5-4 and TRBJ1-1, with D hard to call. Trimming pared 4 bases from V and 4 bases from J, leaving 11 bases between. The CDR3 is 13 residues long. CDR1 SGHNT and CDR2 YYREEE come from the germline V gene (reference sequence).

In DNA form, the CDR3 reads TGTGCCAGCAGCTTAGAAGCGGGTTACGAGCAGTACTTC. Its protein is CASSLEAGYEQYF. This rearrangement joins TRBV11-3 to TRBJ2-7; maybe TRBD2 (6 bases). The CDR3 runs to 13 residues. The V gene lost 0 bases and the J gene lost 4 bases, with 7 bases spanning the gap. Germline values: CDR1 SGHNT, CDR2 YENEEA.

This clone was seen once. The rearrangement links TRBV4-1 to TRBJ1-2, with 10 bases lining up with TRBD1. V lost 1 base, J lost 4 bases, and 3 bases stayed unmatched. The CDR3 has 15 residues. Per germline, CDR1 MGHRA and CDR2 YSYEKL. The CDR3 loop is CASSQAGTGVYGYTF. The CDR3 bases are TGCGCCAGCAGCCAAGCCGGGACAGGGGTCTATGGCTACACCTTC.